This T cell receptor beta chain originates from a study of T-cell memory formation after mild COVID-19. This clonotype was picked up a small number of times. The antigen is unknown. Study-level findings and limits: The finding that pre-infection memory included some responding clones suggested that cross-reactive memory joined.

The CDR3 loop spans 14 amino acids. The germline V and J ends were trimmed by 6 bases and 2 bases, with 14 bases remaining between them. TCRdb used MiXCR to reprocess the 5' RACE reads, holding one entry per CDR3 protein. The data hold about 140,000 distinct CDR3 sequences, with around 14% observed a single time. The gene calls are TRBV12-3 or TRBV12-4 and TRBJ2-7; TRBD1 might be the D (6 bases). This TCR was recovered from an adult woman who had mild COVID-19 (a few samples of this study predate the infection). Cell type and time point are not known. The material sequenced was PBMCs or a T cell subset sorted from them (not recorded which). CDR3 region: CASRTPGAPYEQYF. The CDR3 DNA follows: TGTGCCAGCAGAACCCCAGGGGCTCCCTACGAGCAGTACTTC.